This TCR beta chain was found in a study of OX40 agonist ivuxolimab in advanced cancers. In the study overall: Ivuxolimab was a fully human IgG2 agonistic monoclonal antibody targeting the costimulatory receptor OX40 (CD134). In the dose-escalation cohort, 82.7% of patients were male, and the mean age was approximately 55 years, with a range of about 23 to 90. Partial responses were achieved by three dose-escalation patients, of whom one had hepatocellular carcinoma and two had cutaneous melanoma. Peripheral TCRbeta sequencing aimed to test whether ivuxolimab altered TCR sequence diversity and caused clonal T-cell expansion. The paper describes the monotherapy dose-escalation part (N of about 47 patients) of the phase I trial of ivuxolimab. Of the roughly 52 dose-escalation patients, hepatocellular carcinoma was present in about 20, melanoma in roughly 15, renal cell carcinoma in 9 and head and neck cancer in 9. Intravenous ivuxolimab was administered to patients every 2 weeks at six dose levels: 0.01, 0.1, 0.3, 1.5, 3 and 10 mg/kg. Prior anti-PD-1, anti-PD-L1 or anti-CTLA-4 therapy was permitted, and checkpoint inhibitors had been received by about 36% of dose-escalation patients.

A word on this clone: The specificity of this receptor is unknown. The sample holds no much larger clone one base away, and base qualities are not on file.

The trial excluded patients who had a history of autoimmune disease or were on systemic immunosuppression. Peripheral blood for TCR sequencing was collected from all dose cohorts at baseline, on cycle 4 day 1, and on cycle 7 day 1. Samples were obtained from an open-label, multicenter, first-in-human phase I dose-escalation trial of ivuxolimab. The trial enrolled adults with locally advanced or metastatic head and neck squamous cell, hepatocellular, melanoma or renal cell carcinoma. CD4+ and CD8+ T cells were sorted separately from peripheral blood before TCR sequencing. Here is what the overall study found, with its caveats: Low levels of normalized T-cell clonal expansion were also seen in some patients who did not respond. Antigen specificity was not determined for the clonally expanded peripheral T cells. After ivuxolimab, more expanded clones were found on average in CD8+ T cells than in CD4+ T cells. In partial responders in the 0.1-3.0 mg/kg groups, normalized peripheral clonal expansion was found to be among the lowest, especially among CD8+ T cells. At doses from 0.1 to 3.0 mg/kg, clonal expansion was seen in both CD4+ and CD8+ blood T cells between baseline and week 6.

According to the germline V gene, CDR1 reads SGHNT and CDR2 reads YENEEA. The germline V and J ends show losses of 6 bases and 4 bases respectively, and no gene match explains 6 bases of the junction. From its cysteine to its phenylalanine, the CDR3 spans 14 amino acids. The DNA shown is the 42-base CDR3, in frame from base 1. Genomic DNA was extracted from sorted cells for sequencing of the TCRbeta CDR3 region. The immunoSEQ Assay was used for sequencing of TCRbeta CDR3 regions. Drawn from immuneACCESS, this table holds only the in-frame rearrangements with V and J called that TCRdb kept. Clones are partly lost; checked studies trace under half to an unresolved V gene and leave the rest unexplained. This sample gives 55,000 to 90,000 clones in total; around nine tenths of them show up just once. 2% to 2.5% of the sample is taken by the ten largest.

The rearrangement joined TRBV11-3 to TRBJ2-3; the central 8 bases match TRBD2. The sequencing here drew on CD4+ or CD8+ T cells sorted from blood, taken in a trial of the OX40 agonist ivuxolimab. The TCR sequence derives from an adult with an advanced solid tumor such as melanoma, head and neck, liver or kidney cancer. The DNA is TGTGCCAGCAGTTACCGGGGGGGTGCAGATACGCAGTATTTT. Its product reads: CASSYRGGADTQYF.